The sample holds a few counts of the clone carrying this T cell receptor beta chain. Its antigen remains unidentified. This entry is derived from a study of Graves' ophthalmopathy and Graves' hyperthyroidism. Study-wide points: Most thyroid clonotypes expanded beyond 0.001 frequency were also found in blood.

Uncontrolled infections, pregnancy, lactation or other autoimmune diseases led to patient exclusion. As diagnostic evidence, clinical symptoms, serum thyroxine, TRAb, thyroid ultrasound and orbital computed tomography were relied upon. RNA transcripts yielded amplified TCR beta CDR3 regions. The library came from an HTBI-primed first-round RT-PCR and a second-round multiplex PCR. TCRdb redid the calling of the multiplex PCR reads with MiXCR, one entry per CDR3 protein. The sample records hundreds of thousands of distinct CDR3 sequences, 40% being singletons. CDR1 and CDR2 from the germline V gene are SGDLS and YYNGEE. Trimming shortened V by 4 bases and J by 1 base, and 21 bases separated the two germline ends. This CDR3 region has 17 residues.

The chain links TRBV9 to TRBJ2-7; TRBD2 might be the D (5 bases). The receptor comes from an adult man with Graves' ophthalmopathy. Sequenced material: peripheral blood. CDR3 protein: CASSPRPGSDKSYEQYF. The CDR3 DNA sequence: TGTGCCAGCAGCCCACGACCGGGGTCAGACAAGTCCTACGAGCAGTACTTC.